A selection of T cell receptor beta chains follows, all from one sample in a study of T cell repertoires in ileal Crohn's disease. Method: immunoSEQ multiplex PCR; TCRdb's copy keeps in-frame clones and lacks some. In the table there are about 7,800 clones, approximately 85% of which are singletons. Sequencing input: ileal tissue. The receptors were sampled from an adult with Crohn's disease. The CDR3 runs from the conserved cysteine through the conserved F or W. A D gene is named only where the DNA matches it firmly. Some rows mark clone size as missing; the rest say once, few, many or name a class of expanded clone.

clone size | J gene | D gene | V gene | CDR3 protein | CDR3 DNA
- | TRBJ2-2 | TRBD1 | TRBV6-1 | CACQGAGRTGELFF | TGTGCCTGCCAGGGGGCTGGTAGAACCGGGGAGCTGTTTTTT
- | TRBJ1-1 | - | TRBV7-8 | CASSLEGPKEAFF | TGTGCCAGCAGCTTAGAGGGCCCAAAGGAAGCTTTCTTT
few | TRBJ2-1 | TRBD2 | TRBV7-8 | CASSASSGGEQFF | TGTGCCAGCAGCGCGTCTAGCGGGGGGGAGCAGTTCTTC
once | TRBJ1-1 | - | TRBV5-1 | CASSFDSSGTEAFF | TGCGCCAGCAGCTTCGACAGTTCGGGCACTGAAGCTTTCTTT
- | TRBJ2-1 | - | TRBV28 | CASSGGDRYNEQFF | TGTGCCAGCAGTGGAGGGGACCGGTACAATGAGCAGTTCTTC
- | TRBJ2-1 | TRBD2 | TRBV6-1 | CASSEFWGGDEQFF | TGTGCCAGCAGTGAATTCTGGGGGGGGGATGAGCAGTTCTTC
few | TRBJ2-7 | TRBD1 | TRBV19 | CASSLPGQGTYEQYF | TGTGCCAGTAGTTTGCCGGGACAGGGGACCTACGAGCAGTACTTC
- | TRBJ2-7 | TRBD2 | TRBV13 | CASSLRGGLSYEQYF | TGTGCCAGCAGCTTACGGGGGGGTCTATCCTACGAGCAGTACTTC
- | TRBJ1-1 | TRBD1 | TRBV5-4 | CASSWEWGQGDTEAFF | TGTGCCAGCAGCTGGGAATGGGGACAGGGGGATACTGAAGCTTTCTTT
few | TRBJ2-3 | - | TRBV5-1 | CASSLGSDTSTDTQYF | TGCGCCAGCAGCTTGGGGTCAGACACATCCACAGATACGCAGTATTTT
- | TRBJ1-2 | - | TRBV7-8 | CASSLVPSPRDGYTF | TGTGCCAGCAGCTTAGTCCCGTCACCAAGAGATGGCTACACCTTC
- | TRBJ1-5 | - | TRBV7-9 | CASSLRETQPQHF | TGTGCCAGCAGCTTACGGGAAACTCAGCCCCAGCATTTT
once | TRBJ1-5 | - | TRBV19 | CASRLGGQPQHF | TGTGCCAGTAGACTCGGTGGGCAGCCCCAGCATTTT
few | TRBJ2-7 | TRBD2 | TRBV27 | CASTSAGDYEQYF | TGTGCCAGCACATCAGCGGGGGACTACGAGCAGTACTTC
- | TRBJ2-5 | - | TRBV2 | CASSAGEGFSGEETQYF | TGTGCCAGCAGTGCGGGAGAGGGGTTTTCGGGGGAAGAGACCCAGTACTTC
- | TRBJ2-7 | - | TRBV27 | CASSFAGAREQYF | TGTGCCAGCAGTTTTGCGGGGGCTCGGGAGCAGTACTTC
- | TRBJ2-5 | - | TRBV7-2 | CASSFDQETQYF | TGTGCCAGCAGCTTTGACCAAGAGACCCAGTACTTC
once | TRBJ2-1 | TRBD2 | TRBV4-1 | CASSQGRGGVYNEQFF | TGCGCCAGCAGCCAAGGACGGGGGGGCGTTTACAATGAGCAGTTCTTC
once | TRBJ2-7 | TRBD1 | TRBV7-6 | CASSPSIGQGYYEQYF | TGTGCCAGCAGCCCTTCCATAGGACAGGGTTACTACGAGCAGTACTTC
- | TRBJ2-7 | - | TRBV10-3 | CAISEEVGSSYEQYF | TGTGCCATCAGTGAAGAGGTGGGGAGCTCCTACGAGCAGTACTTC
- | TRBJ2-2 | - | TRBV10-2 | CASSDPNAGAPFF | TGCGCCAGCAGTGATCCCAACGCGGGGGCTCCATTTTTT
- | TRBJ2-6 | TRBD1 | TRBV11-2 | CASSLGQGALGANVLTF | TGTGCCAGCAGCTTAGGACAGGGGGCGCTTGGGGCCAACGTCCTGACTTTC
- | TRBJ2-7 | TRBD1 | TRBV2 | CASSSGTGIYEQYF | TGTGCCAGCAGTTCCGGGACAGGGATCTACGAGCAGTACTTC
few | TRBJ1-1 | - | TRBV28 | CASSLFGAPMRRRNTEAFF | TGTGCCAGCAGTTTATTCGGCGCACCCATGAGGAGAAGGAACACTGAAGCTTTCTTT
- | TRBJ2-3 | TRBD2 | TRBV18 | CASSPGRADTQYF | TGTGCCAGCTCACCAGGGAGGGCAGATACGCAGTATTTT
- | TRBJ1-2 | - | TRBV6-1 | CASRTEGRRLYGYTF | TGTGCCAGCAGGACCGAGGGACGGAGGCTCTATGGCTACACCTTC
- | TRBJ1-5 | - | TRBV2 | CASSGTKGISNQPQHF | TGTGCCAGCAGTGGAACTAAGGGAATAAGCAATCAGCCCCAGCATTTT
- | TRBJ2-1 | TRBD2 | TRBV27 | CASSPPSGSSYNEQFF | TGTGCCAGCAGTCCCCCTAGCGGTAGCTCCTACAATGAGCAGTTCTTC
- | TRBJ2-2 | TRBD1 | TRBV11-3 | CASSLGGTGVGGELFF | TGTGCCAGCAGCTTAGGAGGAACAGGGGTCGGCGGGGAGCTGTTTTTT
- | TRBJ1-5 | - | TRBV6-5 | CASRKNGDQPQHF | TGTGCCAGCAGAAAAAACGGGGATCAGCCCCAGCATTTT
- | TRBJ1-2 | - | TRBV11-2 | CASSGRPGGGYTF | TGTGCCAGCTCCGGGAGACCCGGCGGTGGCTACACCTTC
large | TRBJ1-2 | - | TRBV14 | CASSADRRRGYTF | TGTGCCAGCAGCGCGGACAGACGGAGGGGCTACACCTTC
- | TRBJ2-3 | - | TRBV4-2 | CASSQGVTKAMARWGLDTQYF | TGTGCCAGCAGCCAGGGGGTAACGAAGGCGATGGCGAGGTGGGGCCTGGATACGCAGTATTTT
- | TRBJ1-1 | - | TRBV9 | CASSARGGMNTEAFF | TGTGCCAGCAGCGCGAGGGGGGGAATGAACACTGAAGCTTTCTTT
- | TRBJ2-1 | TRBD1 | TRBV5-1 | CASGHRGQSYNEQFF | TGCGCCAGCGGGCACAGGGGGCAATCCTACAATGAGCAGTTCTTC
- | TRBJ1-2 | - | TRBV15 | CATSSSAPSRDGGYTF | TGTGCCACCAGCAGCTCGGCCCCGTCCAGGGACGGTGGCTACACCTTC
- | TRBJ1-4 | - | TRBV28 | CASSFPGERGEKLFF | TGTGCCAGCAGTTTCCCAGGGGAGCGCGGTGAAAAACTGTTTTTT
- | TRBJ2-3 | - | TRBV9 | CASSGDKKRTDTQYF | TGTGCCAGCAGCGGGGACAAAAAACGCACAGATACGCAGTATTTT
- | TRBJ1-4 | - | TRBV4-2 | CASSPGRPNEKLFF | TGTGCCAGCAGCCCGGGACGGCCTAATGAAAAACTGTTTTTT
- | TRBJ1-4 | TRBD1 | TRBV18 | CASSPNDRGSEKLFF | TGTGCCAGCTCACCTAACGACAGGGGCAGTGAAAAACTGTTTTTT
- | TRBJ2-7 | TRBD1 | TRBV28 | CASSETGRYEQYF | TGTGCCAGCAGTGAGACAGGGAGATACGAGCAGTACTTC
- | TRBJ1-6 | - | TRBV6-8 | CASSFPGRRRMDSPLHF | TGTGCCAGCAGTTTTCCGGGAAGACGAAGAATGGATTCACCCCTCCACTTT
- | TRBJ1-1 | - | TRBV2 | CASSEVPTLNTEAFF | TGTGCCAGCAGTGAAGTTCCCACACTGAACACTGAAGCTTTCTTT
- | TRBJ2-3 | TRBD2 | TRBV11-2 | CASRSGAGDRDTQYF | TGTGCCAGCAGGAGTGGGGCGGGGGACCGAGATACGCAGTATTTT
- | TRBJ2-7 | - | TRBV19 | CASSITTGDVAYEQYF | TGTGCCAGTAGTATCACCACGGGGGACGTTGCCTACGAGCAGTACTTC
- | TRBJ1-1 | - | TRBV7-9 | CASSLAGTEAFF | TGTGCCAGCAGCTTAGCTGGCACTGAAGCTTTCTTT
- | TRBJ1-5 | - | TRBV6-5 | CASRPTAYSNQPQHF | TGTGCCAGCAGGCCGACAGCTTATAGCAATCAGCCCCAGCATTTT
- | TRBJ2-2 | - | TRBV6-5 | CASRTDNTGELFF | TGTGCCAGCAGAACAGATAACACCGGGGAGCTGTTTTTT
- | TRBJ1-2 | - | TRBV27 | CASSFKGTPQGYTF | TGTGCCAGCAGTTTTAAGGGTACTCCGCAGGGCTACACCTTC
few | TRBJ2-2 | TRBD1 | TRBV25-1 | CASSAGTGDTGELFF | TGTGCCAGCAGTGCCGGGACAGGGGACACCGGGGAGCTGTTTTTT
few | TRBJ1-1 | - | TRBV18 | CASSPRRDPEAFF | TGTGCCAGCTCACCACGTCGGGATCCTGAAGCTTTCTTT
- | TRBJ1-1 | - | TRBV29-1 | CSVEEVGVGTEAFF | TGCAGCGTTGAGGAAGTAGGGGTAGGGACTGAAGCTTTCTTT
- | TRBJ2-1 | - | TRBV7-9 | CASSLGRNEQFF | TGTGCCAGCAGCTTAGGCCGCAATGAGCAGTTCTTC
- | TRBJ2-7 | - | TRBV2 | CANRNSYEQYF | TGTGCCAACCGGAACTCCTACGAGCAGTACTTC